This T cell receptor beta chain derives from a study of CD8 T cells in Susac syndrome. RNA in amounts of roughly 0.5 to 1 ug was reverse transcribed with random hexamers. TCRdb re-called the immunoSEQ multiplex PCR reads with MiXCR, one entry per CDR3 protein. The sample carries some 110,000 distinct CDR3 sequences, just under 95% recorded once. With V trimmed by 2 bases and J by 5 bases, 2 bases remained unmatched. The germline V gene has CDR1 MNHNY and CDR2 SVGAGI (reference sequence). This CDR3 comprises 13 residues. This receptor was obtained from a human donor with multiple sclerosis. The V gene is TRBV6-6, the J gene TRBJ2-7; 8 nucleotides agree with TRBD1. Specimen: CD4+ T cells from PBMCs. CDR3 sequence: CASSYGTGDEQYF. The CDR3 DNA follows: TGTGCCAGCAGTTACGGGACAGGCGACGAGCAGTACTTC.